A single sample is the source of the 5 T cell receptor beta chains below, sequenced in a study of T cell repertoires in ileal Crohn's disease. Generated by immunoSEQ multiplex PCR, the TCRdb table keeps only in-frame clones and is missing some. The data show approximately 10,000 clones, about four fifths seen once. Time point noted: neoterminal ileum biopsy at postoperative endoscopy, about 6 months after surgery. Sequenced: ileal tissue. All receptors come from an adult with Crohn's disease.

The rearrangement joins TRBV6-1 to TRBJ2-7, with 11 nucleotides matching TRBD1. Losses at the gene ends were 4 bases for V and 2 bases for J; bases not matched to a gene: 4. Per germline, CDR1 MNHNS and CDR2 SASEGT. This CDR3 spans 15 amino acids. CDR3 coding DNA: TGTGCCAGCAGTGGCCGGGACAGGGGGGCCTACGAGCAGTACTTC. Translating gives CASSGRDRGAYEQYF.

This clone was counted between two and nine times. The chain employs TRBV5-1 and TRBJ2-2, with D perhaps TRBD1 (6 bases). Between the trimmed V and J ends, which lost 4 bases and 4 bases, there was a span of 20 bases. The V gene's germline CDR1 is SGHRS and CDR2 YFSETQ. This CDR3 is built from 17 residues. CDR3 sequence (DNA): TGCGCCAGCAGCATAAAGACAGGCTCCGGTTTCACCGGGGAGCTGTTTTTT. Its protein product is CASSIKTGSGFTGELFF. Filled out from reference TRBV5-1 and TRBJ2-2, the complete variable domain reads KAGVTQTPRYLIKTRGQQVTLSCSPISGHRSVSWYQQTPGQGLQFLFEYFSETQRNKGNFPGRFSGRQFSNSRSEMNVSTLELGDSALYLCASSIKTGSGFTGELFFGEGSRLTVL.

This clone was detected only a few times. The chain has TRBV2 and TRBJ1-1; D uncertain. Trimming shortened V by 8 bases and J by 4 bases, and 14 bases separated the two germline ends. The CDR3 runs to 13 residues. The germline V gene has CDR1 SNHLY and CDR2 FYNNEI. CDR3 region: CASSGGTITEAFF. DNA of the CDR3: TGTGCCAGCTCGGGAGGAACGATCACTGAAGCTTTCTTT.

This clone was observed a single time. The chain recombines TRBV27 with TRBJ1-2; D remains ambiguous. The V end lost 5 bases, the J end lost 7 bases, and 14 bases lay between the germline ends. Germline-derived CDR1 and CDR2 are MNHEY and SMNVEV (reference sequence). CDR3 length: 13 residues. CDR3: CASSPTLAGGYTF. As DNA, the CDR3 is TGTGCCAGCAGTCCGACACTTGCGGGTGGCTACACCTTC.

Comment on this clone: Other DNA sequences within the sample encode an identical CDR3. The chain carries TRBV18 and TRBJ1-5; D uncertain. Trimming removed 2 bases at V and 4 bases at J, with 9 bases between. This CDR3 has 14 amino acids. In germline, CDR1 is KGHSH, CDR2 LQKENI. The chain's CDR3 is CASSPKQSNQPQHF. The CDR3 DNA is TGTGCCAGCTCACCAAAACAGAGTAATCAGCCCCAGCATTTT.